The T cell receptor (beta chain) under discussion was sequenced for a study of blood T cells in healthy people across ages. Whole-study findings and limits: Possibly confounding the expanded clonotype changes was the fact that donor CMV status was unknown. Unsorted PBMCs blocked a conclusive comparison of naive and antigen-experienced cells.

Together with a sample-barcoded 5' primer, a J-beta primer mix was included in a second PCR lasting roughly 6 to 12 cycles. Researchers report that each sample yielded at least 2.5 million CDR3-containing paired-end reads. TCRdb redid the calling of the 5' RACE reads with MiXCR, one entry per CDR3 protein. The repertoire holds approximately 900,000 distinct CDR3 sequences, with around 46% as singletons. Remarks on this clonotype: Antigen: not known.

Germline CDR1 is MDHEN and CDR2 is SYDVKM. CDR3 length: 13 amino acids. Deletions cut 3 bases from V and 6 bases from J, with 12 bases between. This chain uses TRBV28 with TRBJ2-7; unclear D gene. Sequenced material: blood. This receptor was identified in a man aged 25 to 40 in good health. The CDR3: CASSLLRFGEQYF. The CDR3 bases are TGTGCCAGCAGTTTGCTCCGGTTTGGCGAGCAGTACTTC.